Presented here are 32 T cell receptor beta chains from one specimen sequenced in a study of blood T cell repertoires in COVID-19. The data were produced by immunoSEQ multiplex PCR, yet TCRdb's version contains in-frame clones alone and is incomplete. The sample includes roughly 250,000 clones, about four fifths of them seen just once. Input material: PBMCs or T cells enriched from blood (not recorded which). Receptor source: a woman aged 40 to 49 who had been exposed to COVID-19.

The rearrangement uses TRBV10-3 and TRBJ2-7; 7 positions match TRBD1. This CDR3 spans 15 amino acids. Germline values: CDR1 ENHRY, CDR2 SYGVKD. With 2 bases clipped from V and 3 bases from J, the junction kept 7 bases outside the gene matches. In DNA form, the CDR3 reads TGTGCCATCAGTGAGGCGCAGGGGGAGAACTACGAGCAGTACTTC. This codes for CAISEAQGENYEQYF.

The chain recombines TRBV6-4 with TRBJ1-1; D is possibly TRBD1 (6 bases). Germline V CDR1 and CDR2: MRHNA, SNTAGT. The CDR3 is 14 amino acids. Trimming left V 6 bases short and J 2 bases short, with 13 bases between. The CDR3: CASSWTATNTEAFF. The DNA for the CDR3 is TGTGCCAGCAGCTGGACAGCCACAAACACTGAAGCTTTCTTT.

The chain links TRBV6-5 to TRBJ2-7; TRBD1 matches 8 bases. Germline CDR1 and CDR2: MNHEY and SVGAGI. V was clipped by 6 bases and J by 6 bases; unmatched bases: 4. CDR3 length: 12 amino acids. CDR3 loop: CASSDRGGEQYF. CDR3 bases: TGTGCCAGCAGCGACAGGGGAGGCGAGCAGTACTTC.

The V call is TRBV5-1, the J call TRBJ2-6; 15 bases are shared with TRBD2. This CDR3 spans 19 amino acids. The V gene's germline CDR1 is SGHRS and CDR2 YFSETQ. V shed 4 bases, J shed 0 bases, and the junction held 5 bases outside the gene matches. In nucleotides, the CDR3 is TGCGCCAGCAGCCCGGGACTAGCGGGGGGAATCTCTGGGGCCAACGTCCTGACTTTC. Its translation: CASSPGLAGGISGANVLTF.

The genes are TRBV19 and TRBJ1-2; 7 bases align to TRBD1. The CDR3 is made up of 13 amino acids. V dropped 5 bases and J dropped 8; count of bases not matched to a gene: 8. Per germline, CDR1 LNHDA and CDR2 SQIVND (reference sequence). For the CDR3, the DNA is TGTGCCAGTAGTCTTGGACAGGCGAGCGGCTACACCTTC. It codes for CASSLGQASGYTF.

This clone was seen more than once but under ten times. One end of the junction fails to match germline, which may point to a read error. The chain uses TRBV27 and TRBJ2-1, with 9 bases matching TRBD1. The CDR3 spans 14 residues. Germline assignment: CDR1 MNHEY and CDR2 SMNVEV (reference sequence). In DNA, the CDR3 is TGTGCCAGCAGTTTGGGGACAGGGACGTTAAGGCTGGTCTTC. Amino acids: CASSLGTGTLRLVF.

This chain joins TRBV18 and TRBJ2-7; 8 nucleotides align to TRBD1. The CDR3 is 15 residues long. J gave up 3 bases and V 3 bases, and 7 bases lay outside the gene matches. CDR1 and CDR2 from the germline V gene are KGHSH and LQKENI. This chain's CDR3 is CASSPPGQARYEQYF. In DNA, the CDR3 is TGTGCCAGCTCACCCCCGGGACAGGCCCGCTACGAGCAGTACTTC.

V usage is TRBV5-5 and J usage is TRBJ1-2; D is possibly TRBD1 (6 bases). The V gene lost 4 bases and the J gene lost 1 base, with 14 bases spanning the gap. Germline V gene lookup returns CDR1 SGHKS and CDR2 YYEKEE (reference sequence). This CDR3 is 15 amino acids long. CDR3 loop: CASSRWTVDNYGYTF. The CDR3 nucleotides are TGTGCCAGCAGCCGATGGACAGTCGATAACTATGGCTACACCTTC.

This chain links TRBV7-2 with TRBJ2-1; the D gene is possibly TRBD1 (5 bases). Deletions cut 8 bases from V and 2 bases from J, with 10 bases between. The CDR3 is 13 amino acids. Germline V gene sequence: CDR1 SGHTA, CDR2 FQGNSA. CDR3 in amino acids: CASLGATYNEQFF. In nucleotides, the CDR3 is TGTGCCAGCTTAGGGGCCACCTACAATGAGCAGTTCTTC.

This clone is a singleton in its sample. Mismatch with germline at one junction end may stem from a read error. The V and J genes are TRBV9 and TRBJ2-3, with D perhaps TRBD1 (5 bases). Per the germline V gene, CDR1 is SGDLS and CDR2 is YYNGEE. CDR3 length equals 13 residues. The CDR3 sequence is CASSVGSTGTQYF. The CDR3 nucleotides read TGTGCCAGCAGCGTAGGGAGCACAGGTACGCAGTATTTT.

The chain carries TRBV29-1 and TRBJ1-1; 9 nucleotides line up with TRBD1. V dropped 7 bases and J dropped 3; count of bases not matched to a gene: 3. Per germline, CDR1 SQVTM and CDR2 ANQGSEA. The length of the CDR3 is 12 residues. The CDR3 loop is CSATGGYTEAFF. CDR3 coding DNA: TGCAGCGCTACAGGGGGCTACACTGAAGCTTTCTTT. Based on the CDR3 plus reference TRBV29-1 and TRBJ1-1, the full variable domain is SAVISQKPSRDICQRGTSLTIQCQVDSQVTMMFWYRQQPGQSLTLIATANQGSEATYESGFVIDKFPISRPNLTFSTLTVSNMSPEDSSIYLCSATGGYTEAFFGQGTRLTVV.

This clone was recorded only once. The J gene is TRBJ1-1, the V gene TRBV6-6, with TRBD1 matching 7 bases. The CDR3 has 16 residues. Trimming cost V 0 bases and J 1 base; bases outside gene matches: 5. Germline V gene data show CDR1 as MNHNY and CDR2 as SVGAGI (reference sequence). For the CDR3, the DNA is TGTGCCAGCAGTTACTCGAAGGGACAGTCGAACACTGAAGCTTTCTTT. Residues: CASSYSKGQSNTEAFF.

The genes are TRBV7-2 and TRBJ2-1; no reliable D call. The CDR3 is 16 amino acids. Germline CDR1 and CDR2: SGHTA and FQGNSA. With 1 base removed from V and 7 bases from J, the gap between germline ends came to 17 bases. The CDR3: CASSLVARTTLNEQFF. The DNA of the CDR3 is TGTGCCAGCAGCTTAGTCGCTAGAACTACCCTGAATGAGCAGTTCTTC. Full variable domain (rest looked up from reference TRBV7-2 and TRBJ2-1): GAGVSQSPSNKVTEKGKDVELRCDPISGHTALYWYRQSLGQGLEFLIYFQGNSAPDKSGLPSDRFSAERTGGSVSTLTIQRTQQEDSAVYLCASSLVARTTLNEQFFGPGTRLTVL.

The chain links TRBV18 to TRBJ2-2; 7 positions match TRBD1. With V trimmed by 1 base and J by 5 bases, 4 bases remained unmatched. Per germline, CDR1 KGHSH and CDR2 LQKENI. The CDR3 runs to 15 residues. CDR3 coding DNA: TGTGCCAGCTCACCACTAAAGGACAGGACCGGGGAGCTGTTTTTT. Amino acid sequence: CASSPLKDRTGELFF.

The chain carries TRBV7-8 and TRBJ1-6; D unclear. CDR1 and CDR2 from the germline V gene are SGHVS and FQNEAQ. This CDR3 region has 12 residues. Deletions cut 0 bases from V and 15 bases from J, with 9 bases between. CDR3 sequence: CASSLAGQSLHF. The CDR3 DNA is TGTGCCAGCAGCTTAGCGGGCCAAAGCCTCCACTTT.

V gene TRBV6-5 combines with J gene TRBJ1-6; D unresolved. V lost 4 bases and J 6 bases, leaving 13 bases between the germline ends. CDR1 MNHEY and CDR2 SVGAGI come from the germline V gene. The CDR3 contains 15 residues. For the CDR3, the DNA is TGTGCCAGCAGTTTGGGTAGCGAATTTAATTCACCCCTCCACTTT. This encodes CASSLGSEFNSPLHF.

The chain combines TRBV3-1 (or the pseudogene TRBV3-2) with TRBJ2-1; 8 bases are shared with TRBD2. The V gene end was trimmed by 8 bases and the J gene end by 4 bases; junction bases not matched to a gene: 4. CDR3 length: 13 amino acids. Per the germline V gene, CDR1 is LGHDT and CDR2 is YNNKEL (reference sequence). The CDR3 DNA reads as TGTGCCAGCCGGGGGGGGAATTACAATGAGCAGTTCTTC. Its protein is CASRGGNYNEQFF.

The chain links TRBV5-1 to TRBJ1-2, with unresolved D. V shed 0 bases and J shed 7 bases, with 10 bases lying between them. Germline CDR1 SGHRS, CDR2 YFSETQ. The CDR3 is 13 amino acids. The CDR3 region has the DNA TGCGCCAGCAGCTTGGAACGAGTTGCTGGCTACACCTTC. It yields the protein CASSLERVAGYTF.

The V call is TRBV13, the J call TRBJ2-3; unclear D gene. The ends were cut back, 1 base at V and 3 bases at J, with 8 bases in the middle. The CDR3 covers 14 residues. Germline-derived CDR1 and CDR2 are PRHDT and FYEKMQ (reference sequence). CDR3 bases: TGTGCCAGCAGCTTAGAACAATCAACAGATACGCAGTATTTT. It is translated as CASSLEQSTDTQYF. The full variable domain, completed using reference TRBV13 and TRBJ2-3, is AAGVIQSPRHLIKEKRETATLKCYPIPRHDTVYWYQQGPGQDPQFLISFYEKMQSDKGSIPDRFSAQQFSDYHSELNMSSLELGDSALYFCASSLEQSTDTQYFGPGTRLTVL.

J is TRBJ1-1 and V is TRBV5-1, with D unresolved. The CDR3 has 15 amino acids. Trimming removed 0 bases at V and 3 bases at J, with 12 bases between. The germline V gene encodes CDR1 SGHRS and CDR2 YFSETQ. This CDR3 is CASSLALEEDTEAFF. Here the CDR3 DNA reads TGCGCCAGCAGCTTGGCCTTGGAAGAGGACACTGAAGCTTTCTTT.

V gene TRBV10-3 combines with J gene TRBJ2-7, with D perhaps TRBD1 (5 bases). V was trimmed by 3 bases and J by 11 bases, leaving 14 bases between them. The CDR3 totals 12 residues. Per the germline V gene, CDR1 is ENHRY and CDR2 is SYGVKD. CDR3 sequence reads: CAISDGAPREYF. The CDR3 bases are TGTGCCATCAGTGATGGGGCACCCAGAGAGTACTTC.

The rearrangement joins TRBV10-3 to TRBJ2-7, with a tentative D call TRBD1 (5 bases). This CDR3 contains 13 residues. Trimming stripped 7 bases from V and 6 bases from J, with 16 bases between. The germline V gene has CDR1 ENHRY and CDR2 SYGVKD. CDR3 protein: CAINTGQSREQYF. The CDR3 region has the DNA TGTGCCATCAACACCGGACAAAGCCGCGAGCAGTACTTC.

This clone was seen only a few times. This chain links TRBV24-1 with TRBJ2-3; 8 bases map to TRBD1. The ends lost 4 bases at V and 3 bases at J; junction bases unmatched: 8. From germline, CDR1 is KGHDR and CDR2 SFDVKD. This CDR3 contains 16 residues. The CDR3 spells CATSEPTGAGTDTQYF. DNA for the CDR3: TGTGCCACCAGTGAACCGACAGGGGCGGGAACAGATACGCAGTATTTT.

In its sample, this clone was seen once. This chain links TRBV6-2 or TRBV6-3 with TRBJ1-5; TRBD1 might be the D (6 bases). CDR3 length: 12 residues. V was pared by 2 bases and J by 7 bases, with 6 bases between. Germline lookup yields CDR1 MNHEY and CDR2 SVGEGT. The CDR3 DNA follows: TGTGCCAGCAGTTACACAGGGCAGCCCCAGCATTTT. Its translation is CASSYTGQPQHF.

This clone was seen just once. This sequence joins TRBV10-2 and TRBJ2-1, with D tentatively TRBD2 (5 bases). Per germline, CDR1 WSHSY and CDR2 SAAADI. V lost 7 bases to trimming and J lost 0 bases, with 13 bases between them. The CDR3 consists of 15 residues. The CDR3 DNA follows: TGCGCCAGCAAGGGTAGCGCGTCCTCCTACAATGAGCAGTTCTTC. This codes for CASKGSASSYNEQFF.

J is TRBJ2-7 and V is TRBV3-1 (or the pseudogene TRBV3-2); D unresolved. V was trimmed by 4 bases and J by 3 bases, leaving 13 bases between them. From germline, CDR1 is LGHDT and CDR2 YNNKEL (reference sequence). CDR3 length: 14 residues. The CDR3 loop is CASSPAASYYEQYF. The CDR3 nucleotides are TGTGCCAGCAGCCCCGCGGCTTCCTACTACGAGCAGTACTTC.

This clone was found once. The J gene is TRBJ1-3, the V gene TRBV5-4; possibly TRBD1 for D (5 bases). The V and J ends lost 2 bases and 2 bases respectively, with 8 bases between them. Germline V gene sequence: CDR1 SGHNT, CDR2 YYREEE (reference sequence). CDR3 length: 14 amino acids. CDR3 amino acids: CASSFGGAGNTIYF. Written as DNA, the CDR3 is TGTGCCAGCAGCTTCGGGGGAGCTGGAAACACCATATATTTT.

The CDR3 sequence is CATRAGTGGIHEQYF. The CDR3 DNA is TGTGCCACCAGGGCGGGGACAGGGGGGATTCACGAGCAGTACTTC. This chain joins TRBV15 and TRBJ2-7, with 11 nucleotides matching TRBD1. The germline gives CDR1 LNHNV, CDR2 YYDKDF (reference sequence). With 6 bases clipped from V and 5 bases from J, the junction kept 9 bases outside the gene matches. This CDR3 spans 15 amino acids.

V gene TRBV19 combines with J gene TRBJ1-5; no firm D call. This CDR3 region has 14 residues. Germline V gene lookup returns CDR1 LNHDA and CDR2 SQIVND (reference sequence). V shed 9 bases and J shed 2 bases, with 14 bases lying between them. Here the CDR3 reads CASNTLGGNQPQHF. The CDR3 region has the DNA TGTGCCAGCAACACATTGGGCGGCAATCAGCCCCAGCATTTT.

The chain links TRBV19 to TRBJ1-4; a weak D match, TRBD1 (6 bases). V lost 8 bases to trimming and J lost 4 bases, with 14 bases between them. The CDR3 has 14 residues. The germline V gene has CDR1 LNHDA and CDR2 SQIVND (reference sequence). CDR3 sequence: CASSRQAGNEKLFF. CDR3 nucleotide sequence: TGTGCCAGTTCCCGACAGGCGGGTAATGAAAAACTGTTTTTT. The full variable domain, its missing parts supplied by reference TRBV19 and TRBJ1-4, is DGGITQSPKYLFRKEGQNVTLSCEQNLNHDAMYWYRQDPGQGLRLIYYSQIVNDFQKGDIAEGYSVSREKKESFPLTVTSAQKNPTAFYLCASSRQAGNEKLFFGSGTQLSVL.

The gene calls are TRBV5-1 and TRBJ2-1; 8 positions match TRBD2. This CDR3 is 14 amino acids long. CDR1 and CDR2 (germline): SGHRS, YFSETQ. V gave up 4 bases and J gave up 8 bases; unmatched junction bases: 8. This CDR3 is CASSQSGGYDEQFF. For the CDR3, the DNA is TGCGCCAGCAGCCAGAGCGGGGGCTATGATGAGCAGTTCTTC.

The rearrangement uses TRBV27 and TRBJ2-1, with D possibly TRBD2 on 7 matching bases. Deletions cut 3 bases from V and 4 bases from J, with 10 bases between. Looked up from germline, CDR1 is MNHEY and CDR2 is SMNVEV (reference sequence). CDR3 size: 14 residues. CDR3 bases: TGTGCCAGCAGTTTCGCGGGGGCATACAATGAGCAGTTCTTC. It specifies CASSFAGAYNEQFF.